The T cell receptor (beta chain) under discussion was sequenced for a study of T cells after posttransplantation cyclophosphamide. Study-wide results and caveats: Recipient CMV seropositivity and CMV reactivation strongly tracked TRB clonality. TRB overlap between skin or GI tissue T cells and blood was limited. Donor-recipient repertoire similarity was low at 1-2 months, rising over year one.

TCRdb's copy holds only in-frame clones and misses some; the assay was immunoSEQ multiplex PCR. Of fewer than 12,000 clones detected, approximately 78% appear once; the ten largest clones hold approximately 5.6%. Treatment was busulfan-fludarabine conditioning, a marrow graft, and cyclophosphamide on days +3 and +4. V dropped 6 bases and J dropped 4; count of bases not matched to a gene: 10. Germline CDR1 and CDR2: LNHDA and SQIVND (reference sequence). The length of the CDR3 is 17 residues. In regard to this clone: What it recognizes is unknown.

This chain connects TRBV19 to TRBJ1-6, with 9 bases aligning to TRBD1. The specimen was PBMCs, collected after allogeneic stem cell transplant with posttransplant cyclophosphamide. The TCR sequence derives from a female patient aged 50-59 years who received an allogeneic stem cell transplant from a related donor, was CMV-positive, and had no GVHD. The graft donor may account for some of the T cells. The CDR3 reads CASRPGQGIGYNSPLHF. CDR3 sequence (DNA): TGTGCCAGTAGGCCGGGACAGGGTATTGGGTATAATTCACCCCTCCACTTT.